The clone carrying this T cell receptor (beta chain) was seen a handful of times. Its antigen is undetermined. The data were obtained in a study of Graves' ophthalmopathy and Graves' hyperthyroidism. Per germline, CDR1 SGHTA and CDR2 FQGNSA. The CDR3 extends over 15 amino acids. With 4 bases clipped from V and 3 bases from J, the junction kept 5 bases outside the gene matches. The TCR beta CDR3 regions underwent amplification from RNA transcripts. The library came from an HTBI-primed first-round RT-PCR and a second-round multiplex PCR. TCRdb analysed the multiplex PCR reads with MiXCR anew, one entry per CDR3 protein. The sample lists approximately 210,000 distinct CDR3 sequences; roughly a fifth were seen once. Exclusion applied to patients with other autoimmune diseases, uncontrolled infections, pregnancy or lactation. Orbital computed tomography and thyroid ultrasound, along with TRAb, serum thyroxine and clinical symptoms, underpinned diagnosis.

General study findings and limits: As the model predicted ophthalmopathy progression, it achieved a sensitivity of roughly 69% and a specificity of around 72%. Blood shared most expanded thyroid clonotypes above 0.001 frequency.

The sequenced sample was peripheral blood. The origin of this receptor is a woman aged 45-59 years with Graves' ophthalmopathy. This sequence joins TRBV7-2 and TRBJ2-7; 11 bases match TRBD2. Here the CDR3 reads CASSSGLAGFYEQYF. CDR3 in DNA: TGTGCCAGCAGCTCCGGACTAGCGGGCTTCTACGAGCAGTACTTC.